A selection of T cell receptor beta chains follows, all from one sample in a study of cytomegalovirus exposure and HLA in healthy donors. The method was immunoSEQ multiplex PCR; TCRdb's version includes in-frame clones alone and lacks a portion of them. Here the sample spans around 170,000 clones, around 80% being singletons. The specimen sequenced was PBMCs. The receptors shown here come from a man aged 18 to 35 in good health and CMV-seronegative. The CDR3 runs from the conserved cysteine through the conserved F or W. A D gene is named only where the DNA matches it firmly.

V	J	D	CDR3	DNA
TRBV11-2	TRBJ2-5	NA	CASSLGLTETQYF	TGTGCCAGCAGCTTAGGACTCACGGAGACCCAGTACTTC
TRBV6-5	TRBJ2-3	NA	CASSPRQTSTDTQYF	TGTGCCAGCAGTCCAAGACAGACTAGCACAGATACGCAGTATTTT
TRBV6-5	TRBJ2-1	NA	CASSQSSGPGNEQFF	TGTGCCAGCAGCCAGTCCAGCGGGCCCGGCAATGAGCAGTTCTTC
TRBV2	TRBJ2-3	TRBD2	CASSGPASGDDTQYF	TGTGCCAGCAGTGGGCCCGCTAGCGGGGACGATACGCAGTATTTT
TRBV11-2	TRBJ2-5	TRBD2	CASSSPLAGGQETQYF	TGTGCCAGCAGCTCCCCGCTAGCGGGAGGCCAAGAGACCCAGTACTTC
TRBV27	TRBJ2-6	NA	CASSTTRGKTPGANVLTF	TGTGCCAGCAGTACAACCAGGGGAAAGACTCCTGGGGCCAACGTCCTGACTTTC
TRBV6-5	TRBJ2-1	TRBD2	CASSYKGTTSQPQFF	TGTGCCAGCAGTTACAAAGGGACTACCTCTCAGCCCCAGTTCTTC
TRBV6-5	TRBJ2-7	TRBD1	CASSRQGGRYEQYF	TGTGCCAGCAGTCGACAGGGTGGAAGGTACGAGCAGTACTTC
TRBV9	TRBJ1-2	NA	CASTNTGQKGYGYTF	TGTGCCAGCACCAATACAGGGCAGAAAGGGTATGGCTACACCTTC
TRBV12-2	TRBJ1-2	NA	CASRYRGGYTF	TGTGCAAGTCGGTATAGGGGTGGCTACACCTTC